This entry lists 29 T cell receptor beta chains sequenced from one sample in a study of blood T cell repertoires in COVID-19. Profiled with immunoSEQ multiplex PCR; TCRdb holds only in-frame clones, not every one. The sample records tens of thousands of clones, approximately 88% being singletons. Input material: peripheral blood. The origin of the receptors is a human donor in a cohort sampled during active COVID-19.

The rearrangement joins TRBV3-1 (or the pseudogene TRBV3-2) to TRBJ1-3; 8 nucleotides agree with TRBD1. V gave up 6 bases and J gave up 3 bases; unmatched junction bases: 4. CDR3 length equals 14 residues. CDR1 and CDR2 from the germline V gene are LGHDT and YNNKEL (reference sequence). The CDR3 reads CASRPGQGGNTIYF. CDR3 in DNA: TGTGCCAGCAGACCTGGACAGGGTGGAAACACCATATATTTT.

This clone has a handful of counts. Here the CDR3 DNA reads TGTGCCAGCAGTTTGAGGGATGCAGTGACCTACGAGCAGTACTTC. Its translation is CASSLRDAVTYEQYF. The chain is built from TRBV27 and TRBJ2-7; D perhaps matches TRBD2 (5 bases). This CDR3 contains 15 residues. Germline V gives CDR1 MNHEY, CDR2 SMNVEV (reference sequence). Trimming cost V 3 bases and J 2 bases, with 14 bases left between them.

The chain carries TRBV25-1 and TRBJ1-6; a weak D match, TRBD1 (5 bases). V was trimmed by 5 bases and J by 6 bases, leaving 8 bases between them. The CDR3 runs 13 residues. From germline, CDR1 is MGHDK and CDR2 SYGVNS. CDR3 nucleotide sequence: TGTGCCAGCAGTCGACAGATTAATTCACCCCTCCACTTT. It encodes CASSRQINSPLHF.

This rearrangement joins TRBV20-1 to TRBJ1-5, with D possibly matching TRBD1 (5 bases). The CDR3 is made up of 11 amino acids. CDR1 and CDR2 from the germline V gene are DFQATT and SNEGSKA (reference sequence). Between the trimmed V and J ends, which lost 6 bases and 9 bases, there was a span of 12 bases. The CDR3 is CSAGAGPPQHF. The CDR3 DNA sequence: TGCAGTGCCGGAGCAGGGCCGCCCCAGCATTTT.

The chain employs TRBV18 and TRBJ2-1; 7 bases match TRBD1. This CDR3 spans 15 amino acids. Trimming removed 4 bases from V and 5 bases from J; junction bases left unmatched: 8. CDR1 KGHSH and CDR2 LQKENI come from the germline V gene. In nucleotides, the CDR3 is TGTGCCAGCTCACGAACAGGGGTCGACAACAATGAGCAGTTCTTC. As protein: CASSRTGVDNNEQFF.

Notes on this clone: The same CDR3 also results from other DNA sequences found in this sample. This chain uses TRBV7-9 with TRBJ2-3; TRBD2 matches 14 bases. CDR1 is SEHNR and CDR2 is FQNEAQ in the germline V gene (reference sequence). The CDR3 covers 16 residues. Losses at the gene ends were 5 bases for V and 3 bases for J; bases not matched to a gene: 4. CDR3: CASSPRLAGGTDTQYF. The CDR3, as DNA: TGTGCCAGCAGCCCAAGACTAGCGGGGGGGACAGATACGCAGTATTTT.

The gene calls are TRBV3-1 (or the pseudogene TRBV3-2) and TRBJ2-1; maybe TRBD2 (5 bases). This CDR3 has 14 residues. The germline V gene encodes CDR1 LGHDT and CDR2 YNNKEL (reference sequence). V was pared by 0 bases and J by 7 bases, with 10 bases between. The CDR3 DNA reads TGTGCCAGCAGCCAAGATAGGACGGGGAATGAGCAGTTCTTC. Protein sequence: CASSQDRTGNEQFF.

The table lists this clone with a count of one. This sequence joins TRBV11-2 and TRBJ2-7; 12 positions agree with TRBD1. Germline assignment: CDR1 SGHAT and CDR2 FQNNGV. The CDR3 loop spans 17 amino acids. Trimming at V came to 5 bases and at J to 6 bases, leaving 14 bases not matched to a gene. CDR3 loop: CASSPRDRGLLKFEQYF. The CDR3 region has the DNA TGTGCCAGCAGCCCCCGGGACAGGGGGCTTTTAAAGTTCGAGCAGTACTTC.

The genes are TRBV5-1 and TRBJ2-1; 8 nucleotides align to TRBD2. The germline V gene encodes CDR1 SGHRS and CDR2 YFSETQ. V was clipped by 4 bases and J by 6 bases; unmatched bases: 6. This CDR3 is 14 amino acids long. CDR3 in amino acids: CASSQGLARNEQFF. The CDR3 bases are TGCGCCAGCAGCCAAGGACTAGCCCGCAATGAGCAGTTCTTC.

This clone has more than one count but fewer than ten. The rearrangement links TRBV5-4 to TRBJ2-7, with D perhaps TRBD2 (7 bases). Germline-derived CDR1 and CDR2 are SGHNT and YYREEE (reference sequence). Trimming removed 4 bases from V and 4 bases from J, with 18 bases in between. The CDR3 is 15 amino acids. The CDR3 nucleotides are TGTGCCAGCAGCCCCCGGGGGGCGCCCCCGTACGAGCAGTACTTC. Its translation is CASSPRGAPPYEQYF.

This clone was found once. The chain combines TRBV24-1 with TRBJ2-1; tentative D call: TRBD1 (6 bases). The V gene lost 5 bases and the J gene lost 0 bases, with 16 bases spanning the gap. Looked up from germline, CDR1 is KGHDR and CDR2 is SFDVKD. This CDR3 is built from 17 residues. The CDR3 is CATSATDSPSSYNEQFF. The CDR3 DNA reads TGTGCCACCAGTGCCACGGACAGCCCGAGCTCCTACAATGAGCAGTTCTTC.

This clone has only a few counts. The genes are TRBV24-1 and TRBJ1-5; D unresolved. With 4 bases removed from V and 2 bases from J, the gap between germline ends came to 5 bases. The CDR3 length is 13 residues. Germline V gene data show CDR1 as KGHDR and CDR2 as SFDVKD. The DNA of the CDR3 is TGTGCCACCAGTGAGAGGGGCAATCAGCCCCAGCATTTT. Amino acids: CATSERGNQPQHF.

J is TRBJ2-7 and V is TRBV19; 7 bases match TRBD2. Losses at the gene ends were 3 bases for V and 2 bases for J; bases not matched to a gene: 4. CDR1 is LNHDA, CDR2 SQIVND, per germline (reference sequence). The CDR3 has 14 amino acids. The CDR3 DNA sequence: TGTGCCAGTAGTATTTCGCTAGCGGCCTACGAGCAGTACTTC. Its protein is CASSISLAAYEQYF.

V gene TRBV3-1 (or the pseudogene TRBV3-2) combines with J gene TRBJ2-1; D is unresolved. Germline loops: CDR1 LGHDT, CDR2 YNNKEL (reference sequence). This CDR3 is built from 13 residues. V was cut by 0 bases and J by 12 bases, with 12 bases left in between. The CDR3 reads CASSQEVRIGQFF. The CDR3 region has the DNA TGTGCCAGCAGCCAAGAAGTCAGGATCGGGCAGTTCTTC.

The V call is TRBV7-2, the J call TRBJ2-3; TRBD2 matches at 8 bases. CDR1 is SGHTA, CDR2 FQGNSA, per germline. V lost 5 bases, J lost 5 bases, and 6 bases stayed unmatched. The CDR3 has 14 residues. The CDR3 sequence is CASSPLAGKDTQYF. The CDR3, as DNA: TGTGCCAGCAGCCCTTTAGCGGGAAAAGATACGCAGTATTTT.

This clone is medium-sized by share. The V call is TRBV19, the J call TRBJ1-1, with D perhaps matching TRBD1 (5 bases). V shed 7 bases and J shed 1 base, with 13 bases lying between them. Germline V gene lookup returns CDR1 LNHDA and CDR2 SQIVND (reference sequence). The CDR3 contains 14 residues. CDR3 nucleotides: TGTGCCAGTAACAAGGGGTACACGAACACTGAAGCTTTCTTT. Translated: CASNKGYTNTEAFF.

The chain joins TRBV7-2 to TRBJ2-1, with a weak D call TRBD1 (6 bases). Looked up from germline, CDR1 is SGHTA and CDR2 is FQGNSA. The CDR3 consists of 17 residues. Trimming took 1 base from V and 6 from J, leaving 19 bases between them. In DNA form, the CDR3 reads TGTGCCAGCAGCTTAGGACCGCATATACGAGGGGGCAATGAGCAGTTCTTC. Translation gives CASSLGPHIRGGNEQFF.

The genes are TRBV7-3 and TRBJ1-4; TRBD1 is a possible D gene (6 bases). The V end lost 9 bases, the J end lost 4 bases, and 15 bases lay between the germline ends. CDR3 length: 14 residues. CDR1 is SGHTA and CDR2 is FQGTGA in the germline V gene. CDR3: CARDRGGINEKLFF. CDR3 nucleotide sequence: TGTGCCAGGGACCGAGGGGGAATTAATGAAAAACTGTTTTTT.

The J gene is TRBJ1-6, the V gene TRBV4-2; no clear D. The CDR3 sequence is 15 residues long. Germline assignment: CDR1 LGHNA and CDR2 YNFKEQ. V lost 1 base and J 7 bases, leaving 11 bases between the germline ends. CDR3 loop: CASSQVESRNSPLHF. The CDR3 region has the DNA TGTGCCAGCAGCCAAGTCGAATCGAGGAATTCACCCCTCCACTTT.

The chain has TRBV18 and TRBJ2-1; 8 bases line up with TRBD1. Per germline, CDR1 KGHSH and CDR2 LQKENI. The CDR3 runs 13 residues. The V and J ends lost 4 bases and 5 bases, in that order; junction bases with no gene match: 1. This chain's CDR3 is CASSQGQDNEQFF. In DNA form, the CDR3 reads TGTGCCAGCTCACAGGGACAGGACAATGAGCAGTTCTTC.

The chain employs TRBV30 and TRBJ1-4, with D maybe TRBD1 (5 bases). Deletions cut 0 bases from V and 5 bases from J, with 28 bases between. Germline-derived CDR1 and CDR2 are GTSNPN and SVGIG (reference sequence). The CDR3 sequence is 20 residues long. In nucleotides, the CDR3 is TGTGCCTGGAGTGTTTATAAATCCCCTGGGGGGTTAGGGGTCAATGAAAAACTGTTTTTT. Protein: CAWSVYKSPGGLGVNEKLFF.

V and J are TRBV21-1 and TRBJ1-1; the D segment call TRBD1 is taken from the table without a DNA check. TRBV21-1 counts as a pseudogene. This CDR3 comprises 15 residues. The CDR3 region has the DNA TGTGCCAGCAGTAAAAGGCGATTGGGACAGACTGAAGCTTTCTTT. This translates into CASSKRRLGQTEAFF.

This sequence joins TRBV12-3 or TRBV12-4 and TRBJ2-7; TRBD2 agrees at 7 bases. V lost 4 bases, J lost 7 bases, and 4 bases stayed unmatched. The CDR3 is 12 amino acids. The CDR3 DNA reads as TGTGCCAGCAGTTGGCCGGGGGGAGAGCAGTACTTC. Amino acids: CASSWPGGEQYF.

The chain recombines TRBV20-1 with TRBJ1-4; D is unclear. Germline lookup yields CDR1 DFQATT and CDR2 SNEGSKA (reference sequence). The CDR3 length is 11 residues. Trimming left V 5 bases short and J 6 bases short, with 7 bases between. In nucleotides, the CDR3 is TGCAGTGCTGCGATGGATGAAAAACTGTTTTTT. As protein: CSAAMDEKLFF.

The chain employs TRBV6-5 and TRBJ1-1; D unclear. Trimming stripped 5 bases from V and 1 base from J, with 11 bases between. The V gene's germline CDR1 is MNHEY and CDR2 SVGAGI. CDR3 length: 14 residues. The CDR3 loop is CASSTLWQNTEAFF. CDR3 nucleotide sequence: TGTGCCAGCAGTACGCTTTGGCAGAACACTGAAGCTTTCTTT.

The chain links TRBV6-6 to TRBJ2-7; no clear D gene. The CDR3 is 12 amino acids. V was clipped by 5 bases and J by 9 bases, with 14 bases between them. Germline V lookup: CDR1 MNHNY, CDR2 SVGAGI (reference sequence). The CDR3 nucleotides read TGTGCCAGCAGTCAAAATCAGGATGTGCAGTACTTC. Its protein product is CASSQNQDVQYF.

The J gene is TRBJ1-6, the V gene TRBV5-5, with D maybe TRBD1 (5 bases). CDR3 size: 13 residues. Germline V lookup: CDR1 SGHKS, CDR2 YYEKEE (reference sequence). Trimming removed 1 base at V and 9 bases at J, with 8 bases between. The CDR3 DNA is TGTGCCAGCAGCTTGTTTCAGGGTTCACCCCTCCACTTT. Translated, it gives CASSLFQGSPLHF.

The genes are TRBV19 and TRBJ2-1, with TRBD1 matching over 8 bases. The CDR3 covers 15 residues. The germline V gene has CDR1 LNHDA and CDR2 SQIVND (reference sequence). V was pared by 5 bases and J by 7 bases, with 10 bases of the junction left unmatched. The CDR3 region is CASSPRTGNYNEQFF. The CDR3 region has the DNA TGTGCCAGTAGTCCCCGGACAGGGAATTATAATGAGCAGTTCTTC.

The chain uses TRBV7-6 and TRBJ2-1; 7 nucleotides align to TRBD2. From germline, CDR1 is SGHVS and CDR2 FNYEAQ. CDR3 length: 14 amino acids. V trimming: 5 bases; J trimming: 3 bases; junction bases outside the gene matches: 4. The CDR3 DNA sequence: TGTGCCAGCAGCCTCCGGACTAGCTACAATGAGCAGTTCTTC. It codes for CASSLRTSYNEQFF. The full variable domain, its missing parts supplied by reference TRBV7-6 and TRBJ2-1, is GAGVSQSPRYKVTKRGQDVALRCDPISGHVSLYWYRQALGQGPEFLTYFNYEAQQDKSGLPNDRFSAERPEGSISTLTIQRTEQRDSAMYRCASSLRTSYNEQFFGPGTRLTVL.